Listed below are T cell receptor beta chains from one sample, sequenced in a study of T cells in Graves' hyperthyroidism and ophthalmopathy. Via MiXCR, TCRdb re-called the multiplex PCR reads, giving one row per CDR3 protein. The sample lists 500,000 or so distinct CDR3 sequences, roughly 18% occurring once. The sequenced sample consisted of blood. Receptors originate from a woman aged 18-30 years with Graves' ophthalmopathy. CDR3s include the opening cysteine and the closing phenylalanine or tryptophan. The order of the fields is D gene, V gene, clone size, J gene, CDR3 protein, CDR3 DNA. A D gene is named only where the DNA matches it firmly. Rows may omit the clone size; those that give it use once, few, many or a size class.

TRBD2	TRBV4-1	many	TRBJ2-7	CASSQDGGSSYEQYF	TGCGCCAGCAGCCAAGACGGCGGGAGCTCCTACGAGCAGTACTTC
NA	TRBV9	few	TRBJ2-5	CASSFESTLETQYF	TGTGCCAGCAGCTTCGAGTCGACCCTTGAGACCCAGTACTTC
NA	TRBV6-1	few	TRBJ2-1	CASSESGGEYNEQFF	TGTGCCAGCAGTGAATCCGGAGGGGAATACAATGAGCAGTTCTTC
TRBD1	TRBV5-4	few	TRBJ2-5	CASSPPGTAQETQYF	TGTGCCAGCAGCCCACCCGGGACAGCGCAAGAGACCCAGTACTTC
NA	TRBV2	NA	TRBJ2-7	CASSQEPNDEQYF	TGCGCCAGCAGCCAAGAGCCTAATGACGAGCAGTACTTC
NA	TRBV7-8	few	TRBJ1-3	CASSTQGFYGNTVYF	TGTGCCAGCAGCACACAGGGATTCTATGGAAACACCGTATATTTT
TRBD2	TRBV5-1	NA	TRBJ2-7	CASSPRTSGGVAYEQYF	TGCGCCAGCAGCCCGCGGACTAGCGGGGGGGTTGCCTACGAGCAGTACTTC
TRBD1	TRBV2	many	TRBJ1-5	CASTVDRGLSNQPQHF	TGTGCCAGCACCGTCGACAGGGGGCTAAGCAATCAGCCCCAGCATTTT
TRBD2	TRBV6-1	NA	TRBJ2-1	CASTLTSGSSYNEQFF	TGTGCCAGCACCTTGACTAGCGGGAGCTCCTACAATGAGCAGTTCTTC
TRBD2	TRBV3-1	NA	TRBJ2-1	CASSPRLAWGEQFF	TGTGCCAGCAGCCCCCGACTAGCCTGGGGTGAGCAGTTCTTC
NA	TRBV5-5	few	TRBJ1-1	CASNPVVPNTEAFF	TGTGCCAGCAACCCCGTAGTACCGAACACTGAAGCTTTCTTT
NA	TRBV7-8	NA	TRBJ2-7	CASSLQLTCEQYF	TGTGCCAGCAGCTTACAGCTTACCTGCGAGCAGTACTTC
NA	TRBV20-1	NA	TRBJ1-2	CSARDRWAATNNYGYTF	TGCAGTGCTAGAGATAGGTGGGCAGCGACAAATAACTATGGCTACACCTTC
NA	TRBV28	NA	TRBJ2-6	CASGVTASGANVLTF	TGTGCCAGCGGTGTCACGGCCTCTGGGGCCAACGTCCTGACTTTC
NA	TRBV28	NA	TRBJ2-6	CASTLPGANVLTF	TGTGCCAGCACTCTGCCTGGGGCCAACGTCCTGACTTTC
TRBD1	TRBV28	many	TRBJ1-4	CASSLPLQGALGNEKLFF	TGTGCCAGCAGTTTACCGCTTCAGGGGGCGCTTGGTAATGAAAAACTGTTTTTT
TRBD2	TRBV28	many	TRBJ2-7	CASSLSSGGANEQYF	TGTGCCAGCAGTTTATCTAGCGGGGGGGCTAACGAGCAGTACTTC
NA	TRBV27	many	TRBJ1-2	CASRLTGQPNYGYTF	TGTGCCAGCAGACTTACCGGACAGCCTAACTATGGCTACACCTTC
NA	TRBV6-6	NA	TRBJ1-1	CASSYSWGRMNAEAFF	TGTGCCAGCAGTTACTCGTGGGGGAGGATGAACGCTGAAGCTTTCTTT
TRBD1	TRBV6-1	NA	TRBJ2-5	CASSRDRGVGETQYF	TGTGCCAGCAGCAGGGACAGGGGCGTCGGGGAGACCCAGTACTTC
NA	TRBV20-1	many	TRBJ2-1	CSAIPVYNEQFF	TGCAGTGCCATCCCCGTCTACAATGAGCAGTTCTTC
NA	TRBV19	many	TRBJ1-1	CASSIAQPYTEAFF	TGTGCCAGTAGTATAGCCCAGCCCTACACTGAAGCTTTCTTT
NA	TRBV6-1	many	TRBJ2-7	CASSEEGRGASYEQYF	TGTGCCAGCAGTGAAGAGGGGAGGGGGGCCTCCTACGAGCAGTACTTC
TRBD1	TRBV12-3/TRBV12-4	NA	TRBJ2-2	CASSRDRVTTGELFF	TGTGCCAGCAGCCGGGACAGGGTCACCACCGGGGAGCTGTTTTTT
TRBD1	TRBV30	many	TRBJ1-5	CAWSVGGGSQPQHF	TGTGCCTGGAGTGTCGGAGGGGGCAGTCAGCCCCAGCATTTT
TRBD2	TRBV20-1	many	TRBJ2-1	CSARDSSGSHNEQFF	TGCAGTGCTAGAGATTCCAGCGGGAGCCACAATGAGCAGTTCTTC
NA	TRBV7-8	few	TRBJ1-5	CASSRTVQKDQPQHF	TGTGCCAGCAGCCGGACAGTCCAGAAGGATCAGCCCCAGCATTTT
NA	TRBV2	many	TRBJ2-6	CASSEDLGTGANVLTF	TGTGCCAGCAGTGAAGATCTGGGGACTGGGGCCAACGTCCTGACTTTC
NA	TRBV27	many	TRBJ1-1	CASRDSPNTEAFF	TGTGCCAGCAGGGACAGCCCGAACACTGAAGCTTTCTTT
TRBD1	TRBV18	few	TRBJ1-2	CASSPGTGGHGYTF	TGTGCCAGCTCACCGGGGACAGGGGGGCATGGCTACACCTTC
NA	TRBV6-2/TRBV6-3	few	TRBJ1-1	CASSYRKEAFF	TGTGCCAGCAGTTACCGGAAAGAAGCTTTCTTT
TRBD1	TRBV19	few	TRBJ1-5	CASSNRDRGGSNQPQHF	TGTGCCAGTAGTAACCGGGACAGGGGAGGAAGCAATCAGCCCCAGCATTTT
TRBD1	TRBV7-2	NA	TRBJ1-1	CASSIDPDRENTEAFF	TGTGCCAGCAGCATAGATCCCGACAGGGAAAACACTGAAGCTTTCTTT
TRBD1	TRBV28	few	TRBJ2-7	CASSLRVAGGPSYEQYF	TGTGCCAGCAGTTTAAGGGTGGCAGGGGGCCCCTCCTACGAGCAGTACTTC
TRBD1	TRBV24-1	NA	TRBJ2-7	CATSDPGTAGREQYF	TGTGCCACCAGTGACCCAGGGACAGCCGGTCGGGAGCAGTACTTC
NA	TRBV20-1	many	TRBJ2-5	CSARRAGETQYF	TGCAGTGCTCGGAGGGCCGGGGAGACCCAGTACTTC
TRBD1	TRBV7-9	few	TRBJ1-2	CASSPSPGGGKKLVSPLHGYTF	TGTGCCAGCAGCCCCAGCCCAGGGGGGGGCAAGAAGCTAGTGTCCCCCTTGCATGGCTACACCTTC
NA	TRBV9	few	TRBJ2-7	CASSPTTEQTYEQYF	TGTGCCAGCAGCCCAACAACAGAACAAACCTACGAGCAGTACTTC
NA	TRBV28	many	TRBJ1-5	CASSTPVEPQHF	TGTGCCAGCAGTACCCCCGTGGAGCCCCAGCATTTT
NA	TRBV7-2	many	TRBJ2-2	CASSPTHYPRTGELFF	TGTGCCAGCAGCCCAACGCATTACCCAAGGACCGGGGAGCTGTTTTTT
NA	TRBV7-2	few	TRBJ2-7	CASSSGYAYEQYF	TGTGCCAGCAGCTCCGGCTACGCATACGAGCAGTACTTC
TRBD2	TRBV7-9	NA	TRBJ2-3	CASSALAMDTQYF	TGTGCCAGCAGTGCACTAGCGATGGATACGCAGTATTTT
NA	TRBV25-1	many	TRBJ1-1	CASSEWGGTEAFF	TGTGCCAGCAGTGAATGGGGTGGCACTGAAGCTTTCTTT
TRBD2	TRBV2	few	TRBJ2-5	CASSGLAVTQETQYF	TGTGCCAGCAGTGGCCTAGCGGTTACACAAGAGACCCAGTACTTC
NA	TRBV15	NA	TRBJ1-1	CATRLGGSSDTEAFF	TGTGCCACCCGGTTAGGGGGAAGTTCGGACACTGAAGCTTTCTTT
NA	TRBV30	few	TRBJ1-2	CAVVGDDYGYTF	TGTGCCGTCGTTGGGGATGACTATGGCTACACCTTC
TRBD2	TRBV9	many	TRBJ2-2	CASSTSLKGGRENTGELFF	TGTGCCAGCAGCACCTCACTCAAAGGCGGGAGGGAAAACACCGGGGAGCTGTTTTTT
NA	TRBV6-1	NA	TRBJ1-1	CASSHGHRNTEAFF	TGTGCCAGCAGCCACGGACATAGAAACACTGAAGCTTTCTTT
NA	TRBV7-9	NA	TRBJ1-1	CASTERSPGWTEAFF	TGTGCCAGCACCGAACGTAGCCCAGGTTGGACTGAAGCTTTCTTT
NA	TRBV4-3	many	TRBJ1-1	CASSQGTDEAFF	TGCGCCAGCAGCCAAGGGACAGATGAAGCTTTCTTT
NA	TRBV27	many	TRBJ1-6	CASLPRAGNSPLHF	TGTGCCAGCCTCCCCCGGGCGGGGAATTCACCCCTCCACTTT
NA	TRBV3-1	NA	TRBJ1-6	CASSPGSGTDNSPLHF	TGTGCCAGCAGCCCGGGGTCCGGGACGGACAATTCACCCCTCCACTTT
TRBD2	TRBV28	many	TRBJ2-1	CASSIRLAGGNYNEQFF	TGTGCCAGCAGTATCAGACTAGCGGGAGGGAATTACAATGAGCAGTTCTTC
TRBD1	TRBV27	NA	TRBJ2-7	CASSALTQTGGTYEQYF	TGTGCCAGCAGCGCCCTAACCCAGACAGGGGGCACCTACGAGCAGTACTTC
NA	TRBV12-3/TRBV12-4	many	TRBJ1-1	CASSLGSPITEAFF	TGTGCCAGCAGTTTAGGATCGCCGATCACTGAAGCTTTCTTT
TRBD1	TRBV7-8	NA	TRBJ2-4	CASSATGVLAKNIQYF	TGTGCCAGCAGCGCAACAGGGGTCCTAGCCAAAAACATTCAGTACTTC
NA	TRBV5-1	NA	TRBJ2-1	CASSSGTAYAGSEQFF	TGCGCCAGCAGCTCAGGGACGGCCTACGCAGGTTCTGAGCAGTTCTTC
TRBD2	TRBV9	many	TRBJ2-1	CASSGAGSYNEQFF	TGTGCCAGCAGCGGAGCGGGATCCTACAATGAGCAGTTCTTC